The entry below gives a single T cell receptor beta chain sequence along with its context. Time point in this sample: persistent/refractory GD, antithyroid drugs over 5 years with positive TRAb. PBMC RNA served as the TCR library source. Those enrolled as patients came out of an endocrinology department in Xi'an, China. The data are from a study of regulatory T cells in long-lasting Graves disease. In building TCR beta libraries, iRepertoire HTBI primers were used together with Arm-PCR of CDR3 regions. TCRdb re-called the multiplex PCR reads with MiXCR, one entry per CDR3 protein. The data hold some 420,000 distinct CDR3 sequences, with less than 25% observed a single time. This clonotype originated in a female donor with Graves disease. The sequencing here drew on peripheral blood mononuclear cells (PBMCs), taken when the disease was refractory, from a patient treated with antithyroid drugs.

CDR3 sequence: CSARVATTWGPNQPQHF. CDR3 DNA: TGCAGTGCTAGAGTTGCAACAACCTGGGGGCCTAATCAGCCCCAGCATTTT. The rearrangement uses TRBV20-1 and TRBJ1-5, with a possible D match to TRBD1 (6 bases). CDR1 DFQATT and CDR2 SNEGSKA come from the germline V gene (reference sequence). The CDR3 length is 17 residues. The V gene lost 1 base and the J gene lost 4 bases, with 20 bases spanning the gap.